The T cell receptor (beta chain) described here comes from a study of T cells after yellow fever vaccination. This clonotype was found many times. Its antigen is unknown. Study-level findings and limits: Primary-vaccination clones mostly resurfaced post-booster (nearly 97% CD4, approximately 90% CD8).

Synthesis of TCR cDNA relied on 5'RACE template switching, which attached a universal primer site and UMIs. MiXCR was run by TCRdb on the 5' RACE reads, yielding one entry per CDR3 protein. The sample shows over 300,000 distinct CDR3 sequences, 6.8% of them seen only once. Sequencing used PBMCs, obtained about 41 days after the first yellow fever vaccination. The origin of this receptor is a man younger than 35 who received the YFV17D yellow fever vaccine.

The CDR3 loop reads CASSQGDSYGYTF. Here the CDR3 DNA reads TGCGCCAGCAGCCAAGGGGACAGCTATGGCTACACCTTC. This chain connects TRBV4-1 to TRBJ1-2, with 7 bases identical to TRBD1. Germline CDR1 reads MGHRA; CDR2 reads YSYEKL. Trimming removed 1 base from V and 4 bases from J; junction bases left unmatched: 0. This CDR3 has 13 amino acids.